Sequencing of this TCR beta chain was carried out in a study of T cell repertoires in cytomegalovirus infection. This CDR3 has 13 residues. V was clipped by 8 bases and J by 6 bases, with 14 bases between them. Via MiXCR, TCRdb re-called the reads, giving one row per CDR3 protein. The data show 200,000 to 300,000 distinct CDR3 sequences, about 5.9% seen once. Many counts were recorded for this clonotype. The V and J genes are TRBV23-1 and TRBJ2-1, with D tentatively TRBD2 (5 bases). TRBV23-1 is placed among ORFs of uncertain function. The TCR originated in a human donor in good health (CMV status not recorded). Some clones in this sample may be carry-over from other donors' samples. Specimen: PBMCs. Written as DNA, the CDR3 is TGCGCCAGCCTCCCGTCGGGGATCAATGAGCAGTTCTTC. Translation gives CASLPSGINEQFF.